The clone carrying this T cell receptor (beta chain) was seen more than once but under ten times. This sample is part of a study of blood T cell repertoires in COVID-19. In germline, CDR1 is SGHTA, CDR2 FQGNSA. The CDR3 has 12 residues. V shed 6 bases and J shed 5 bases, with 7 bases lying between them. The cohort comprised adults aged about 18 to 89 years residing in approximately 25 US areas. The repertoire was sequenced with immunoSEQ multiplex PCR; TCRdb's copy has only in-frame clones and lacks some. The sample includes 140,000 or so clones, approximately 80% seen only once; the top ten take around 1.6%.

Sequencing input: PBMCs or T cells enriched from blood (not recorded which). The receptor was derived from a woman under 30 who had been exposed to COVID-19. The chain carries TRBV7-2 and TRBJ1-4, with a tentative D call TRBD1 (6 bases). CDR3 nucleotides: TGTGCCAGCAGGCAGGGGAATGAAAAACTGTTTTTT. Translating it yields CASRQGNEKLFF.